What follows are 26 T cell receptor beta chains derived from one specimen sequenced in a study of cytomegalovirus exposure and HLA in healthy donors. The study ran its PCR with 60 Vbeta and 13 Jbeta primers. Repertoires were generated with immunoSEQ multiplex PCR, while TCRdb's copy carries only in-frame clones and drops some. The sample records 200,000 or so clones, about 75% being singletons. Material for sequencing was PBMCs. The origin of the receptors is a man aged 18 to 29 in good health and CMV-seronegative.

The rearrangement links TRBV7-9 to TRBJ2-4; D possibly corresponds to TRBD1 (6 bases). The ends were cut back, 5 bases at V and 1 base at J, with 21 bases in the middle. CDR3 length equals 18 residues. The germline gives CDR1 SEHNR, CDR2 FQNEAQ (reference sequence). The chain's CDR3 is CASSLTLQGFGAKNIQYF. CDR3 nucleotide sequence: TGTGCCAGCAGCCTCACACTACAGGGCTTCGGGGCCAAAAACATTCAGTACTTC.

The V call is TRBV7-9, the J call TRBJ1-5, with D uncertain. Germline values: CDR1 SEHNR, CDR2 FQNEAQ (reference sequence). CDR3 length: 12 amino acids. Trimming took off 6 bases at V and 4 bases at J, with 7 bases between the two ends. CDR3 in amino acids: CASRLENQPQHF. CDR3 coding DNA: TGTGCCAGCAGACTAGAGAATCAGCCCCAGCATTTT. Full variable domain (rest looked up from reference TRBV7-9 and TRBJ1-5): DTGVSQNPRHKITKRGQNVTFRCDPISEHNRLYWYRQTLGQGPEFLTYFQNEAQLEKSRLLSDRFSAERPKGSFSTLEIQRTEQGDSAMYLCASRLENQPQHFGDGTRLSIL.

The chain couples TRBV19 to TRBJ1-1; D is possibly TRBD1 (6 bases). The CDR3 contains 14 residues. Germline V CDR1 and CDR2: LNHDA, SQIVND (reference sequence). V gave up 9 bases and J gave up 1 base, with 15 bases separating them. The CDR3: CASLLTGRNTEAFF. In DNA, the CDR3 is TGTGCCAGCCTACTGACAGGTAGGAACACTGAAGCTTTCTTT.

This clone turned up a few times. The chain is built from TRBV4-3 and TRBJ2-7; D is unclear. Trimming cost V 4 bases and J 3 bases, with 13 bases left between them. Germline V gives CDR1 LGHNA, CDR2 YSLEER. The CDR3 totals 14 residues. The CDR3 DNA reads TGCGCCAGCAGCCTCTATCGGGTCCTCTACGAGCAGTACTTC. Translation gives CASSLYRVLYEQYF.

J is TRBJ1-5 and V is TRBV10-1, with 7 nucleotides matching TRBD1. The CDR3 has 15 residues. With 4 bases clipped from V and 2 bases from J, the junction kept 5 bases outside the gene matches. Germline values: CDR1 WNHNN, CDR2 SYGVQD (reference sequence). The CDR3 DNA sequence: TGCGCCAGCAGTGCTGCAGGGGGACGCAATCAGCCCCAGCATTTT. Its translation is CASSAAGGRNQPQHF.

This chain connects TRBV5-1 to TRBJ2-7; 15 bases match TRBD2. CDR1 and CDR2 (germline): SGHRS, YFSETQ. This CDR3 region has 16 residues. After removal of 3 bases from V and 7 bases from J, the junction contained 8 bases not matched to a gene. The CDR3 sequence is CASSYHSGTSGREQYF. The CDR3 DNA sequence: TGCGCCAGCAGCTACCACTCCGGGACTAGCGGGAGGGAGCAGTACTTC.

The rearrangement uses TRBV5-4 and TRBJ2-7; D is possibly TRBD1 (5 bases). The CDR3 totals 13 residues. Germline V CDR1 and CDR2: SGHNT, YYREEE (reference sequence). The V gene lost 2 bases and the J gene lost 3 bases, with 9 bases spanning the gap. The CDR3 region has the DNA TGTGCCAGCAGCTTCCAGGGCGGCTACGAGCAGTACTTC. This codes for CASSFQGGYEQYF.

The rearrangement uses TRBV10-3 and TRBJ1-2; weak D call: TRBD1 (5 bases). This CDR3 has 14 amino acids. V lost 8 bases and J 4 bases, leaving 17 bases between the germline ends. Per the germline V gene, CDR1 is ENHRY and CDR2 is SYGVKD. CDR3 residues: CAILSLGEAYGYTF. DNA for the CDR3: TGTGCCATCCTCTCCTTGGGGGAGGCCTATGGCTACACCTTC.

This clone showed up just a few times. CDR3 residues: CASSLTGGDTEAFF. DNA for the CDR3: TGTGCCAGTTCTCTGACGGGGGGTGACACTGAAGCTTTCTTT. V and J are TRBV7-9 and TRBJ1-1; tentative D call: TRBD1 (5 bases). Germline V gene sequence: CDR1 SEHNR, CDR2 FQNEAQ (reference sequence). Trimming cost V 9 bases and J 3 bases, with 17 bases left between them. This CDR3 comprises 14 residues.

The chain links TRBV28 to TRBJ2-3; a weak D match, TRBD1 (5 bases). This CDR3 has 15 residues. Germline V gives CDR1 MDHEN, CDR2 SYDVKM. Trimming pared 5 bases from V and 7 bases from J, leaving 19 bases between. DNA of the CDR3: TGTGCCAGCAGTCCACAGGAAAACTTGGTCTATACGCAGTATTTT. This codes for CASSPQENLVYTQYF. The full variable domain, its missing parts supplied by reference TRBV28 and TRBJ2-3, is DVKVTQSSRYLVKRTGEKVFLECVQDMDHENMFWYRQDPGLGLRLIYFSYDVKMKEKGDIPEGYSVSREKKERFSLILESASTNQTSMYLCASSPQENLVYTQYFGPGTRLTVL.

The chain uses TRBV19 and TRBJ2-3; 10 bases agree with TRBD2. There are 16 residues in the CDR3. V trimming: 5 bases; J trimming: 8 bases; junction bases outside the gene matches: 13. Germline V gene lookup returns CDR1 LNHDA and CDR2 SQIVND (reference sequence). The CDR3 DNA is TGTGCCAGTAGTTCTAAGACTAGCGGGTTGGTTAGTACGCAGTATTTT. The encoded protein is CASSSKTSGLVSTQYF.

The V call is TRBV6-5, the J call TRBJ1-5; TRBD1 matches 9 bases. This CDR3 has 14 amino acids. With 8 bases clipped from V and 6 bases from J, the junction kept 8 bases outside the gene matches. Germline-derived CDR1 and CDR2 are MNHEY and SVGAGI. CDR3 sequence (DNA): TGTGCCAGCCAACTACAGGGGGCCGGTCAGCCCCAGCATTTT. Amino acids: CASQLQGAGQPQHF.

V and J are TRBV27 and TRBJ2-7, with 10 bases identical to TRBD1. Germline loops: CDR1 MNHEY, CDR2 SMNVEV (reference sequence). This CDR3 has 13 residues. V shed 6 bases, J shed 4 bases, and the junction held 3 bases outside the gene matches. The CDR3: CASSWDRGYEQYF. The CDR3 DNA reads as TGTGCCAGCAGCTGGGACAGGGGATACGAGCAGTACTTC.

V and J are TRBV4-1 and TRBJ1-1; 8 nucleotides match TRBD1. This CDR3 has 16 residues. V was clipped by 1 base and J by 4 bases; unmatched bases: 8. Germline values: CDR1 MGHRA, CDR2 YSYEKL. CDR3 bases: TGCGCCAGCAGCCAAGGGACAGGGTCTTTGGGCACTGAAGCTTTCTTT. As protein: CASSQGTGSLGTEAFF.

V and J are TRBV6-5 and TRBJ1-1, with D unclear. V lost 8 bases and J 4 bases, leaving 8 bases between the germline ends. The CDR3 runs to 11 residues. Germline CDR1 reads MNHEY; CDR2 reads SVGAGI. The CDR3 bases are TGTGCCAGCGTGACAAGCACTGAAGCTTTCTTT. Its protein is CASVTSTEAFF.

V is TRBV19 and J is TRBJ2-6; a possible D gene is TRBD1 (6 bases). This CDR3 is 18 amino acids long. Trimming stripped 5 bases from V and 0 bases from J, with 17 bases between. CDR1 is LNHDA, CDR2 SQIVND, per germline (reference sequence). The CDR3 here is CASSHRPGTTSGANVLTF. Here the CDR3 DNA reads TGTGCCAGTAGTCACCGACCCGGGACAACCTCTGGGGCCAACGTCCTGACTTTC.

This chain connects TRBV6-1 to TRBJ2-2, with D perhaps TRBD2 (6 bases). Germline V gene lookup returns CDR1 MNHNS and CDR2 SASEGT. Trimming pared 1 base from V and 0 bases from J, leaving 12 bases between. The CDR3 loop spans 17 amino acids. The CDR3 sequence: CASSEEGLTSNTGELFF. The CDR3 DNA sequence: TGTGCCAGCAGTGAAGAGGGACTTACGTCGAACACCGGGGAGCTGTTTTTT.

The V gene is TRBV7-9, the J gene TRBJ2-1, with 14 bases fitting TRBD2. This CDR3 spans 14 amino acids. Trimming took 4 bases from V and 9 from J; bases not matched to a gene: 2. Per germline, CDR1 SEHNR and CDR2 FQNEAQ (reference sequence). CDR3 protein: CASSSGLAGGEQFF. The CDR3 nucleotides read TGTGCCAGCAGCTCTGGACTAGCGGGAGGTGAGCAGTTCTTC. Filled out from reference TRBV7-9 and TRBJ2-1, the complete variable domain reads DTGVSQNPRHKITKRGQNVTFRCDPISEHNRLYWYRQTLGQGPEFLTYFQNEAQLEKSRLLSDRFSAERPKGSFSTLEIQRTEQGDSAMYLCASSSGLAGGEQFFGPGTRLTVL.

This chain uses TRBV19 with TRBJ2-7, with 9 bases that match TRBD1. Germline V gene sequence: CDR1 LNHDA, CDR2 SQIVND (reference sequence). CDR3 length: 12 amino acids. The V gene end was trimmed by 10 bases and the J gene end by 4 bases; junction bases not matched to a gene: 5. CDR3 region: CATSGQGYEQYF. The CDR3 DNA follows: TGTGCCACTTCGGGACAGGGTTACGAGCAGTACTTC.

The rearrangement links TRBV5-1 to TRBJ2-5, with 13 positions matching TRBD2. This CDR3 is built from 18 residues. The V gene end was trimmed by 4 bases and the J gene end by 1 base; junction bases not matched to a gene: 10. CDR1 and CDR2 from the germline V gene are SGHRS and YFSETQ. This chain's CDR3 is CASSHAQGLAGCQETQYF. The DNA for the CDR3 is TGCGCCAGCAGCCATGCCCAGGGACTAGCGGGGTGCCAAGAGACCCAGTACTTC. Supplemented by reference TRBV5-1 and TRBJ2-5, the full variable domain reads KAGVTQTPRYLIKTRGQQVTLSCSPISGHRSVSWYQQTPGQGLQFLFEYFSETQRNKGNFPGRFSGRQFSNSRSEMNVSTLELGDSALYLCASSHAQGLAGCQETQYFGPGTRLLVL.

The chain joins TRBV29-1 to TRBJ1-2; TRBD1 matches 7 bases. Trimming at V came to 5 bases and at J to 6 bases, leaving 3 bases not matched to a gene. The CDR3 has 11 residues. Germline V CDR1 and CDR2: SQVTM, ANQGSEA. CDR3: CSVQGGHGYTF. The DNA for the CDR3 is TGCAGCGTTCAGGGGGGCCATGGCTACACCTTC.

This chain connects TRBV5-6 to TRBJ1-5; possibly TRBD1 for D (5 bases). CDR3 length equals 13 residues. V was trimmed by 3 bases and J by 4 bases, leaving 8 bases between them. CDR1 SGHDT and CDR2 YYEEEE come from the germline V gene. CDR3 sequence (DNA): TGTGCCAGCAGCTGGGGGGTTAATCAGCCCCAGCATTTT. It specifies CASSWGVNQPQHF.

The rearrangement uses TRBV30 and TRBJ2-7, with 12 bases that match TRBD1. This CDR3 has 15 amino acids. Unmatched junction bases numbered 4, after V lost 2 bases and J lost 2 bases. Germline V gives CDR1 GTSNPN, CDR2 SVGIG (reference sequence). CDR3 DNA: TGTGCCTGGAGTTTGGGACAGGGGGCTACCTACGAGCAGTACTTC. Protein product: CAWSLGQGATYEQYF.

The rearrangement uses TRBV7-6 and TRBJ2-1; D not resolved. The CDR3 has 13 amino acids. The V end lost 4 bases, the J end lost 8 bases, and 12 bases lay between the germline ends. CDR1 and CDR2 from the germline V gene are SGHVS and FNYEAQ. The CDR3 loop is CASSSTQSHEQFF. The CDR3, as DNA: TGTGCCAGCAGCTCGACTCAATCCCATGAGCAGTTCTTC.

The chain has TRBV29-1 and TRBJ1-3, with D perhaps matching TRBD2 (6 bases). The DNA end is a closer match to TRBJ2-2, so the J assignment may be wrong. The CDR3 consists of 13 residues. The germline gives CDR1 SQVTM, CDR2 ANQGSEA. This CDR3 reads CSVDRRDAGELFF. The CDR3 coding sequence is TGCAGCGTTGATAGGCGGGACGCCGGGGAGCTGTTTTTT.

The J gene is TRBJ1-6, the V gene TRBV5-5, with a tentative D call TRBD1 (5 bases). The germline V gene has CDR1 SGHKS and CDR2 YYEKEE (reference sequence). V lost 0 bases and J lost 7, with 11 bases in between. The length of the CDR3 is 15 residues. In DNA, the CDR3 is TGTGCCAGCAGCTTGGAAGGACACCAAAATTCACCCCTCCACTTT. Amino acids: CASSLEGHQNSPLHF.